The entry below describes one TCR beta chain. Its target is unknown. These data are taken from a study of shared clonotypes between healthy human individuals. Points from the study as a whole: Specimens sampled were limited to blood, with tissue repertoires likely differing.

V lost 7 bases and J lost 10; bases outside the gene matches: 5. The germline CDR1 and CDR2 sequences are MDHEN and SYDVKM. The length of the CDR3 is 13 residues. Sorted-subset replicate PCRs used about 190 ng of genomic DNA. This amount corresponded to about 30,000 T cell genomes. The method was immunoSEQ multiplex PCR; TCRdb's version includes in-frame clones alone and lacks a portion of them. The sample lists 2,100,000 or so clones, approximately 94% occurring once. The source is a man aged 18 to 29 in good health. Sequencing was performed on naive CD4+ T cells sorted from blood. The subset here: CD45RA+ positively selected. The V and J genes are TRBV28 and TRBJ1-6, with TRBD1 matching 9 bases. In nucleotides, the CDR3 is TGTGCCAGCACCGGGACAGGGAGATCACCCCTCCACTTT. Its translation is CASTGTGRSPLHF.